This is a list of T cell receptor beta chains from one sample in a study of sequential checkpoint blockade in melanoma. Using immunoSEQ multiplex PCR, the repertoire was profiled, and TCRdb retains in-frame clones only, with some absent. The profile shows some 20,000 clones, around 82% of them singletons. Sequencing was performed on CD8+ T cells sorted from blood (inferred from file names), taken from a patient given nivolumab and ipilimumab in sequence. The receptors were sampled from a human donor with melanoma. Each CDR3 is given with its conserved first and last residue.

v_gene,j_gene,len,CDR3aa
TRBV7-9,TRBJ2-3,15,CASSPPGASTDTQYF
TRBV28,TRBJ2-5,12,CASSAETETQYF
TRBV10-3,TRBJ2-1,12,CAIRDIYNEQFF
TRBV6-6,TRBJ2-1,10,CASSSGDEFF
TRBV5-4,TRBJ2-5,14,CASSSHGLPREQYF
TRBV27,TRBJ2-7,14,CASSLSEGTYEQYF
TRBV16,TRBJ2-1,18,CASSQSSDLAPNYHEQFF
TRBV23-1,TRBJ1-2,17,CASSQWGGEGANYGYTF
TRBV6-6,TRBJ1-5,13,CATLDSSNQPQHF
TRBV27,TRBJ2-7,12,CASGVGGARQYF
TRBV11-2,TRBJ2-2,15,CASSFWNSNTGELFF
TRBV30,TRBJ2-1,13,CAWSVLGRDEQFF
TRBV5-4,-,17,CASSLWTSGPNFYEQYF
TRBV19,-,15,CASSIEARATYEQYF
TRBV25-1,TRBJ2-5,11,CASVGGETQYF
TRBV28,TRBJ1-1,13,CASRVPGGTEAFF
TRBV4-1,-,15,CASSPTGTGTYEQYF
TRBV19,-,15,CASSITGSGSYEQYF
TRBV18,TRBJ1-5,16,CASSDRGPVSNQPQHF
TRBV19,TRBJ2-1,16,CASSIGVAGRYNEQFF
TRBV6-5,TRBJ2-1,14,CASSYSGGGNEQFF
TRBV5-1,TRBJ2-1,13,CASSLSLSNEQFF
TRBV7-9,TRBJ1-4,15,CASSPRAGEEEKLFF
TRBV30,TRBJ1-2,14,CAWSVGEARYGYTF
TRBV5-8,TRBJ2-7,14,CASSPGLLSYEQYF
TRBV27,TRBJ2-2,13,CASNIQGGGELFF
TRBV28,TRBJ1-6,15,CASSFSQGRRSPLHF
TRBV6-5,TRBJ2-5,15,CASSYSSGVGETQYF
TRBV6-6,TRBJ2-2,16,CASSYSTGKNTGELFF
TRBV6-1,TRBJ1-2,13,CASSKSGTGMYTF
TRBV5-6,TRBJ1-2,14,CASSLFAGLGGYTF
TRBV9,TRBJ2-7,15,CASSVGLGASYEQYF
TRBV29-1,TRBJ1-1,16,CSVEGETTGRTAEAFF
TRBV30,TRBJ1-1,16,CAWSLRRDRVNTEAFF